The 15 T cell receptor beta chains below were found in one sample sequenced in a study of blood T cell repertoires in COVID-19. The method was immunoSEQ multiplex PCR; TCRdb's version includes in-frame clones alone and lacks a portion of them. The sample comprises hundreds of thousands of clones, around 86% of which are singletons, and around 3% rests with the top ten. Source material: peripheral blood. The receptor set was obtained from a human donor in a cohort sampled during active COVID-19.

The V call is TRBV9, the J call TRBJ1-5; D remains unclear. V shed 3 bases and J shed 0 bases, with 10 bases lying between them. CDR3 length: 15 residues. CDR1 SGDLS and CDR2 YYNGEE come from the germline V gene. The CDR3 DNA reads TGTGCCAGCAGCGCACTCGATAATAGCAATCAGCCCCAGCATTTT. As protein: CASSALDNSNQPQHF.

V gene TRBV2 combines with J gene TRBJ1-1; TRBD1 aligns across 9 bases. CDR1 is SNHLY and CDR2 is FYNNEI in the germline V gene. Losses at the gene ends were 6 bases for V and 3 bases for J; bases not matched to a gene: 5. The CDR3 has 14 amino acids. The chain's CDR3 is CASRLTGGYTEAFF. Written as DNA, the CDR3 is TGTGCCAGCAGGCTGACAGGGGGTTACACTGAAGCTTTCTTT.

Written as DNA, the CDR3 is TGTGCCAGCAGCTCAATCCCTAGTGGTACGCAGTATTTT. Translated, it gives CASSSIPSGTQYF. The V and J genes are TRBV11-3 and TRBJ2-3; no clear D. Germline values: CDR1 SGHNT, CDR2 YENEEA. V was clipped by 4 bases and J by 8 bases, with 13 bases between them. The CDR3 is made up of 13 amino acids.

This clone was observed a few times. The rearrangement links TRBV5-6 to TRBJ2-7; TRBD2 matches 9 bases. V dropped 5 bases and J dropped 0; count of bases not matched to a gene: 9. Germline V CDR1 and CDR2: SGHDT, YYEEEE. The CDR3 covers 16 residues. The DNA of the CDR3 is TGTGCCAGCAGTGAGGCGGGGGGGCCTAGCTCCTACGAGCAGTACTTC. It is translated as CASSEAGGPSSYEQYF.

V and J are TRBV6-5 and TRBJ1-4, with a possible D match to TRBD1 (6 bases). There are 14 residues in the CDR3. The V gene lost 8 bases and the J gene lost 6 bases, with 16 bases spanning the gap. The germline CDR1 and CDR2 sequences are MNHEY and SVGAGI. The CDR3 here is CASFERGHDEKLFF. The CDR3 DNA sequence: TGTGCCAGCTTCGAGCGGGGGCACGATGAAAAACTGTTTTTT.

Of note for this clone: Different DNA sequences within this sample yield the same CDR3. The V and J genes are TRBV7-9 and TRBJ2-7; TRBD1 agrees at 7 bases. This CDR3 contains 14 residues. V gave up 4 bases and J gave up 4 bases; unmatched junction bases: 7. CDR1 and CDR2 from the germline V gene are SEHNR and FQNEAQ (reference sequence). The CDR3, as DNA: TGTGCCAGCAGCTCCCGGGACAGTATTTACGAGCAGTACTTC. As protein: CASSSRDSIYEQYF.

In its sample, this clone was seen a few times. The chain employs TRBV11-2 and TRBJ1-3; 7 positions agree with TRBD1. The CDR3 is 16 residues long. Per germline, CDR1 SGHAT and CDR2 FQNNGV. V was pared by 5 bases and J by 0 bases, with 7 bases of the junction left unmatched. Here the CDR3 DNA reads TGTGCCAGCAGCAGAGGGACAGCTATCTCTGGAAACACCATATATTTT. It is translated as CASSRGTAISGNTIYF.

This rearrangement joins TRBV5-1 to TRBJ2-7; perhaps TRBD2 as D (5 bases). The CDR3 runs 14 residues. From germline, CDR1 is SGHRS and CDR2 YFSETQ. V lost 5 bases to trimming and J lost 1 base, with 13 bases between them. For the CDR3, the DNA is TGCGCCAGCAGAATTCTCCCGGGGTCCTACGAGCAGTACTTC. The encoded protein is CASRILPGSYEQYF.

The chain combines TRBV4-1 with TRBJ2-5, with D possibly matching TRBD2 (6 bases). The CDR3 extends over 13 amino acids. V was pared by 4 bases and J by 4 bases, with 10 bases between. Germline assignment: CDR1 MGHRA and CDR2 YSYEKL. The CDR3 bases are TGCGCCAGCAGCCTCGGGACTCCAGAGACCCAGTACTTC. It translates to CASSLGTPETQYF.

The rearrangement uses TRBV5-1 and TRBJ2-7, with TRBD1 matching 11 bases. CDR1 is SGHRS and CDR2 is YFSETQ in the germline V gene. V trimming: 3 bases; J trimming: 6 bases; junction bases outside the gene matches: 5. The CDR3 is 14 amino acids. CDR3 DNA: TGCGCCAGCAGCTCCGGGACAGGGGGACTCGAGCAGTACTTC. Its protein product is CASSSGTGGLEQYF.

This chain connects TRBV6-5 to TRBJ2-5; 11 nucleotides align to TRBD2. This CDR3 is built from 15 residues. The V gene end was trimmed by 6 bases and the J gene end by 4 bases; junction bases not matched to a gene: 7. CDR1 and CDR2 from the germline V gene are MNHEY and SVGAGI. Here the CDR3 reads CASSHLAGGAETQYF. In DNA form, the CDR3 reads TGTGCCAGCAGCCACTTAGCGGGAGGGGCAGAGACCCAGTACTTC.

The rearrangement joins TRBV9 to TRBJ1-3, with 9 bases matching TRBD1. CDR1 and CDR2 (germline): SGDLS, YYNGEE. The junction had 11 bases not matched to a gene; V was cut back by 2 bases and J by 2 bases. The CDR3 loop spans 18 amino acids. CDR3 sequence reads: CASSVGLPGTGTGNTIYF. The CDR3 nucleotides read TGTGCCAGCAGCGTCGGGCTGCCCGGGACAGGGACTGGAAACACCATATATTTT.

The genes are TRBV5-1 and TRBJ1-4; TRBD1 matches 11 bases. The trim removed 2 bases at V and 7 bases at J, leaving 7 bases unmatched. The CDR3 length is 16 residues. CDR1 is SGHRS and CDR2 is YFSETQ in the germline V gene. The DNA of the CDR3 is TGCGCCAGCAGCTTTGGTCGCGGACAGGGGGCTGAAAAACTGTTTTTT. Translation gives CASSFGRGQGAEKLFF.

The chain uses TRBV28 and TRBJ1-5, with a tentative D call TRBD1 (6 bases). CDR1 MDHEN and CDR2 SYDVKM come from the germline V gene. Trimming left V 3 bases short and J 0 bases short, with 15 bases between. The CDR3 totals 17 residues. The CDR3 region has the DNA TGTGCCAGCAGTTTCCCCAGGGGTTGGGTTAGCAATCAGCCCCAGCATTTT. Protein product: CASSFPRGWVSNQPQHF.

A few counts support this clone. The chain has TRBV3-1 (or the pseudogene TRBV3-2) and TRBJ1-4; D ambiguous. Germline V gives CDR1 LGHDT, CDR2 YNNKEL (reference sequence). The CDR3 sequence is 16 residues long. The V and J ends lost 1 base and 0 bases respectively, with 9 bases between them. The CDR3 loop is CASSQGAVTTNEKLFF. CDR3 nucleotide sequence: TGTGCCAGCAGCCAAGGGGCCGTTACAACTAATGAAAAACTGTTTTTT.